This T cell receptor beta chain was profiled in a study of T cells after yellow fever vaccination. A note on this clonotype: What it binds is unknown.

Findings and limits, study-wide: The secondary response peaked faster, at day 5 versus 15, but was weaker. FACS-sorted repertoires might harbor abundant contaminating clonotypes from the bulk population.

Template switching by 5'RACE produced TCR cDNA, adding a universal primer site and UMIs. TCRdb reprocessed the 5' RACE reads via MiXCR and lists one record per CDR3 protein. Here the sample spans 350,000 to 450,000 distinct CDR3 sequences, about 19% being singletons. The CDR3 sequence is 14 residues long. The V gene end was trimmed by 7 bases and the J gene end by 6 bases; junction bases not matched to a gene: 8. The clonotype was recovered from a young man who received the YFV17D yellow fever vaccine. The sequencing used PBMCs, collected before the yellow fever booster vaccination. V gene TRBV12-3 or TRBV12-4 combines with J gene TRBJ2-2, with 7 bases fitting TRBD2. The CDR3 here is CASIPGLESGELFF. As DNA, the CDR3 is TGTGCCAGCATCCCCGGACTAGAGTCCGGGGAGCTGTTTTTT.